Listed below are T cell receptor beta chains from one sample, sequenced in a study of T cells after yellow fever vaccination. TCRdb re-analysed the 5' RACE reads in MiXCR, keeping a single row per CDR3 protein. The sample yields some 300,000 distinct CDR3 sequences, roughly 3.5% seen once. The specimen was PBMCs, collected on the day of the yellow fever booster vaccination. The receptors here all came from a man aged 18 to 30 who received the YFV17D yellow fever vaccine. CDR3s include the opening cysteine and the closing phenylalanine or tryptophan. The order of the fields is clone size, CDR3 length, J gene, D gene, V gene, CDR3 DNA, CDR3 protein. A D gene is named only where the DNA matches it firmly. The size of a clone is reported for some rows only, either as once, few or many, or as a class for expanded clones.

size: -
length: 14
J: TRBJ2-2
D: -
V: TRBV4-1
DNA: TGCGCCAGCAGCCAAACGGCGAACACCGGGGAGCTGTTTTTT
CDR3: CASSQTANTGELFF

size: -
length: 18
J: TRBJ2-7
D: TRBD2
V: TRBV7-2
DNA: TGTGCCAGCAGCTCGGGGCCATCTGCGCGGGGGGCCCAATACGAGCAGTACTTC
CDR3: CASSSGPSARGAQYEQYF

size: few
length: 19
J: TRBJ2-1
D: TRBD2
V: TRBV7-9
DNA: TGTGCCAGCAGCTCCGGACTAGCGGGGGGCCGCTACTCCTACAATGAGCAGTTCTTC
CDR3: CASSSGLAGGRYSYNEQFF

size: many
length: 13
J: TRBJ2-1
D: -
V: TRBV7-2
DNA: TGTGCCAGCAGCTTCCCGGGGCCCGATGAGCAGTTCTTC
CDR3: CASSFPGPDEQFF

size: many
length: 12
J: TRBJ2-5
D: -
V: TRBV29-1
DNA: TGCAGCGCGGGGCGGGGAGGAGAGACCCAGTACTTC
CDR3: CSAGRGGETQYF

size: many
length: 12
J: TRBJ2-2
D: -
V: TRBV6-2/TRBV6-3
DNA: TGTGCCACCATTACGGGGGGCCGAACCCTGTTTTTT
CDR3: CATITGGRTLFF

size: many
length: 15
J: TRBJ2-7
D: TRBD2
V: TRBV20-1
DNA: TGCAGTGCTAGTCAGCTAGCGGACATGTCTTCCGAGCAGTACTTC
CDR3: CSASQLADMSSEQYF

size: many
length: 15
J: TRBJ1-1
D: TRBD1
V: TRBV9
DNA: TGTGCCAGCAGCTCCGAGGACAGGGGATTTACTGAAGCTTTCTTT
CDR3: CASSSEDRGFTEAFF

size: -
length: 13
J: TRBJ2-5
D: -
V: TRBV19
DNA: TGTGCCAGTAGTTGGAAACAGGCGAGTGACCAGTACTTC
CDR3: CASSWKQASDQYF

size: few
length: 16
J: TRBJ1-2
D: -
V: TRBV20-1
DNA: TGCAGTGCTAGAGACATGCCCTTATTATACCGGGGTGGCTACACCTTC
CDR3: CSARDMPLLYRGGYTF

size: many
length: 14
J: TRBJ2-3
D: -
V: TRBV5-1
DNA: TGCGCCAGCAGGTATCGGGGGCTCACAGATACGCAGTATTTT
CDR3: CASRYRGLTDTQYF

size: many
length: 13
J: TRBJ1-1
D: TRBD1
V: TRBV18
DNA: TGTGCCAGCTCACCAGAGGGGGCAGTTGGAGCTTTCTTT
CDR3: CASSPEGAVGAFF

size: few
length: 15
J: TRBJ1-1
D: TRBD1
V: TRBV7-9
DNA: TGTGCCAGCAGATCCGGGACAGGGGTTGGCACTGAAGCTTTCTTT
CDR3: CASRSGTGVGTEAFF

size: few
length: 13
J: TRBJ1-2
D: -
V: TRBV20-1
DNA: TGCAGTGCGGGAGGGCCCCCGTGGAATGGCTACACCTTC
CDR3: CSAGGPPWNGYTF

size: few
length: 13
J: TRBJ2-1
D: -
V: TRBV28
DNA: TGTGCCATCGCCCAGCAGGGGTACAATGAGCAGTTCTTC
CDR3: CAIAQQGYNEQFF

size: many
length: 14
J: TRBJ2-3
D: -
V: TRBV5-1
DNA: TGCGCCAGCAGCTTCTTGAGGAGCACAGATACGCAGTATTTT
CDR3: CASSFLRSTDTQYF

size: few
length: 14
J: TRBJ2-7
D: TRBD1
V: TRBV7-2
DNA: TGTGCCAGCAGCATCGACAGGGGGCGGTGGGAGCAGTACTTC
CDR3: CASSIDRGRWEQYF

size: many
length: 17
J: TRBJ2-5
D: -
V: TRBV20-1
DNA: TGCAGTGGCTCATCAGGGGGCGCCGGGGGAGGGAAAGAGACCCAGTACTTC
CDR3: CSGSSGGAGGGKETQYF

size: many
length: 16
J: TRBJ2-7
D: -
V: TRBV4-1
DNA: TGCGCCAGCAGCCAAGCGCCACAGGGCTACTCCTACGAGCAGTACTTC
CDR3: CASSQAPQGYSYEQYF

size: many
length: 15
J: TRBJ2-1
D: TRBD2
V: TRBV7-2
DNA: TGTGCCAGCACTCCGTGGGGACTAGCGGTGAATGAGCAGTTCTTC
CDR3: CASTPWGLAVNEQFF

size: many
length: 15
J: TRBJ2-7
D: -
V: TRBV5-4
DNA: TGTGCCAGCAGCTTGGGCTGGGGCCCTTCCTACGAGCAGTACTTC
CDR3: CASSLGWGPSYEQYF

size: many
length: 14
J: TRBJ2-3
D: -
V: TRBV5-1
DNA: TGCGCCAGCAGCGCGGACACAAGCACAGATACGCAGTATTTT
CDR3: CASSADTSTDTQYF

size: many
length: 14
J: TRBJ2-5
D: TRBD2
V: TRBV20-1
DNA: TGCAGTGCTAGACCACTAGCGGGGGATGAGACCCAGTACTTC
CDR3: CSARPLAGDETQYF

size: many
length: 14
J: TRBJ2-3
D: TRBD1
V: TRBV9
DNA: TGTGCCAGCAGCGTAACAGGGGCGAAAGATACGCAGTATTTT
CDR3: CASSVTGAKDTQYF

size: many
length: 11
J: TRBJ1-6
D: -
V: TRBV20-1
DNA: TGCAGTGCTAGCCATAATTCACCCCTCCACTTT
CDR3: CSASHNSPLHF

size: many
length: 13
J: TRBJ1-2
D: TRBD1
V: TRBV28
DNA: TGTGCCAGCAGCCTGTGGCAGGGGGGTGGCTACACCTTC
CDR3: CASSLWQGGGYTF

size: once
length: 15
J: TRBJ2-1
D: TRBD2
V: TRBV20-1
DNA: TGCAGTGCCTGGACTAGCGGGGAACACTACAATGAGCTGTTCTTC
CDR3: CSAWTSGEHYNELFF

size: many
length: 15
J: TRBJ2-1
D: -
V: TRBV7-8
DNA: TGTGCCAGCAGCTTAGGCTTCCTCTCCTACAATGAGCAGTTCTTC
CDR3: CASSLGFLSYNEQFF

size: -
length: 15
J: TRBJ2-6
D: -
V: TRBV20-1
DNA: TGCAGTGCTAGTAGGCCTTACTCTGGGGCCAACGTCCTGACTTTC
CDR3: CSASRPYSGANVLTF

size: many
length: 15
J: TRBJ1-1
D: TRBD1
V: TRBV11-2
DNA: TGTGCCAGCAGCCCTAGGGGACAGGTAAACACTGAAGCTTTCTTT
CDR3: CASSPRGQVNTEAFF

size: few
length: 15
J: TRBJ2-3
D: TRBD2
V: TRBV20-1
DNA: TGCAGTGCTAACCCGGGACTAGCGTTTTCAGATACGCAGTATTTT
CDR3: CSANPGLAFSDTQYF

size: many
length: 14
J: TRBJ2-2
D: TRBD2
V: TRBV7-2
DNA: TGTGCCAGCGGGCGGGGGGTGGACACCGGGGAGCTGTTTTTT
CDR3: CASGRGVDTGELFF

size: few
length: 14
J: TRBJ1-1
D: -
V: TRBV20-1
DNA: TGCAGTCTTCCAAACCGGGACGGCAACACTGAAGCTTTCTTT
CDR3: CSLPNRDGNTEAFF

size: many
length: 16
J: TRBJ2-2
D: -
V: TRBV29-1
DNA: TGCAGCGTTGCCCCGGTGGGCAGGGGTAGGACCGGGGAGCTGTTTTTT
CDR3: CSVAPVGRGRTGELFF

size: many
length: 16
J: TRBJ2-3
D: TRBD1
V: TRBV7-2
DNA: TGTGCCAGCAGCCCCGGCCCGGGACAGGGCACAGATACGCAGTATTTT
CDR3: CASSPGPGQGTDTQYF

size: many
length: 13
J: TRBJ2-5
D: -
V: TRBV12-3/TRBV12-4
DNA: TGTGCCAGCAGTTCTCGCCCACAAGAGACCCAGTACTTC
CDR3: CASSSRPQETQYF

size: -
length: 14
J: TRBJ2-1
D: -
V: TRBV4-3
DNA: TGCGCCAGCAGCCAACAGACCTTTAGCGATGAGCAGTTCTTC
CDR3: CASSQQTFSDEQFF

size: many
length: 12
J: TRBJ2-1
D: -
V: TRBV7-2
DNA: TGTGCCAGCAGCTCCAATAGCGGTTGGCAGTTCTTC
CDR3: CASSSNSGWQFF

size: few
length: 13
J: TRBJ1-2
D: TRBD1
V: TRBV25-1
DNA: TGTGCCACCACCCGGGGACAGGACTATGGCTACACCTTC
CDR3: CATTRGQDYGYTF

size: many
length: 16
J: TRBJ1-1
D: TRBD1
V: TRBV15
DNA: TGTGCCACCAGCAGAGATCGGGCAGGGGGGAACACTGAAGCTTTCTTT
CDR3: CATSRDRAGGNTEAFF

size: -
length: 13
J: TRBJ1-4
D: -
V: TRBV20-1
DNA: TGCAGTGCTAGGGAAGGGGTTAATGAAAAACTGTTTTTT
CDR3: CSAREGVNEKLFF

size: few
length: 15
J: TRBJ2-7
D: -
V: TRBV11-3
DNA: TGTGCCAGCAGCTTAGATGTTGCCCCGTACTACGAGCAGTACTTC
CDR3: CASSLDVAPYYEQYF

size: few
length: 21
J: TRBJ1-6
D: -
V: TRBV4-1
DNA: TGCGCCAGCAGCCCGATATTAAGGGACTTAAACCCGAGCTCCTATAATTCACCCCTCCACTTT
CDR3: CASSPILRDLNPSSYNSPLHF

size: few
length: 16
J: TRBJ2-7
D: -
V: TRBV10-3
DNA: TGTGCCATCAGTGCCTTAAGGGGGACTAAGAGCTACGAGCAGTACTTC
CDR3: CAISALRGTKSYEQYF

size: -
length: 16
J: TRBJ2-6
D: -
V: TRBV3-1
DNA: TGTGCCAGCAGCCAAGGGACAGCTTCTGGGGCCAACGTCCTGACTTTC
CDR3: CASSQGTASGANVLTF

size: many
length: 13
J: TRBJ2-3
D: -
V: TRBV5-6
DNA: TGTGCCAGCAGCTTTCCTTGGGGGGATACGCAGTATTTT
CDR3: CASSFPWGDTQYF

size: many
length: 14
J: TRBJ2-5
D: -
V: TRBV6-6
DNA: TGTGCCAGCAGTTCGGGACAAGCCGGGGGGACCCAGTACTTC
CDR3: CASSSGQAGGTQYF

size: few
length: 17
J: TRBJ2-2
D: TRBD1
V: TRBV5-1
DNA: TGCGCCAGCAGGTCAGGACATGGACAGGGGGTGACCGGGGAGCTGTTTTTT
CDR3: CASRSGHGQGVTGELFF

size: many
length: 11
J: TRBJ2-1
D: -
V: TRBV3-1
DNA: TGTGCCAGCAGCCGAAACAATGAGCAGTTCTTC
CDR3: CASSRNNEQFF

size: few
length: 16
J: TRBJ1-5
D: -
V: TRBV18
DNA: TGTGCCAGCTCACCTGCACGGCGGGCAAGCAATCAGCCCCAGCATTTT
CDR3: CASSPARRASNQPQHF

size: -
length: 16
J: TRBJ1-1
D: -
V: TRBV4-1
DNA: TGCGCCAGCAGCCAAGTGGGGGCGGGGTGGAACACTGAAGCTTTCTTT
CDR3: CASSQVGAGWNTEAFF

size: many
length: 18
J: TRBJ1-2
D: -
V: TRBV5-6
DNA: TGTGCCAGCAGCCTCCGACCCACCGGGACTGGATCTAACTATGGCTACACCTTC
CDR3: CASSLRPTGTGSNYGYTF